The 28 T cell receptor beta chains given below trace back to one sample, sequenced in a study of post-analysis software for immune sequencing data. Study outcomes and limitations: Four to six TRBV segments (TRBV5-6, TRBV5-1 and TRBV20-1 among them) occurred more frequently in patients than in controls.

Unique molecular identifiers had been added to the TCR beta cDNA libraries. TCRdb reanalysed the PCR reads using MiXCR and keeps one entry per CDR3 protein. The table lists 700,000 to 800,000 distinct CDR3 sequences, 25% to 30% of them singletons. The antigens these receptors bind are not known. Specimen: blood. Receptor source: a girl aged 10 to 17 with multiple sclerosis.

The V and J genes are TRBV6-2 or TRBV6-3 and TRBJ2-1; D possibly corresponds to TRBD2 (6 bases). The length of the CDR3 is 14 residues. V was cut by 0 bases and J by 8 bases, with 11 bases left in between. Germline V gene lookup returns CDR1 MNHEY and CDR2 SVGEGT. The CDR3 nucleotides are TGTGCCAGCAGTTACTCGCGGGACTCCGATGAGCAGTTCTTC. This codes for CASSYSRDSDEQFF.

V gene TRBV11-2 combines with J gene TRBJ2-1, with D perhaps TRBD1 (6 bases). Trimming removed 3 bases from V and 15 bases from J, with 12 bases in between. CDR1 is SGHAT, CDR2 FQNNGV, per germline. This CDR3 is 11 amino acids long. The CDR3 protein is CASSFRDNTFF. CDR3 sequence (DNA): TGTGCCAGCAGCTTTAGGGACAACACGTTCTTC.

On this clonotype itself: A much larger clone differs from this one at a single base, so this may be a read error. The chain uses TRBV29-1 and TRBJ1-2; D gene uncertain. The V end lost 6 bases, the J end lost 6 bases, and 17 bases lay between the germline ends. This CDR3 region has 13 residues. Per the germline V gene, CDR1 is SQVTM and CDR2 is ANQGSEA. CDR3 DNA: TGCAGCGTCGAGACCCTAGGAGACAATGGCTACACCTTC. It codes for CSVETLGDNGYTF.

This clonotype was detected only a few times. This chain uses TRBV20-1 with TRBJ2-7, with TRBD1 identical over 8 bases. The junction had 7 bases not matched to a gene; V was cut back by 6 bases and J by 3 bases. The germline V gene encodes CDR1 DFQATT and CDR2 SNEGSKA (reference sequence). CDR3 length equals 13 residues. The CDR3 protein is CSASDRVNYEQYF. In DNA, the CDR3 is TGCAGTGCCTCGGACAGGGTGAACTACGAGCAGTACTTC.

The chain joins TRBV7-9 to TRBJ2-7; 10 bases are shared with TRBD1. Looked up from germline, CDR1 is SEHNR and CDR2 is FQNEAQ (reference sequence). The CDR3 length is 13 residues. After removal of 6 bases from V and 3 bases from J, the junction contained 2 bases not matched to a gene. The CDR3 region is CASRGTGDYEQYF. In DNA, the CDR3 is TGTGCCAGCAGGGGGACAGGGGACTACGAGCAGTACTTC. Using reference TRBV7-9 and TRBJ2-7 for the parts outside the CDR3, the full variable domain is DTGVSQNPRHKITKRGQNVTFRCDPISEHNRLYWYRQTLGQGPEFLTYFQNEAQLEKSRLLSDRFSAERPKGSFSTLEIQRTEQGDSAMYLCASRGTGDYEQYFGPGTRLTVT.

As for this clonotype: With a much larger clone just one base away, this may be a read error. The chain uses TRBV9 and TRBJ2-7; possibly TRBD2 for D (6 bases). The CDR3 sequence is 13 residues long. V was trimmed by 3 bases and J by 6 bases, leaving 13 bases between them. Germline loops: CDR1 SGDLS, CDR2 YYNGEE. The CDR3: CASSARGSGEQYF. The CDR3, as DNA: TGTGCCAGCAGCGCACGGGGGTCAGGCGAGCAGTACTTC.

In its sample, this clonotype was seen once. The genes are TRBV28 and TRBJ2-1; 7 bases are a match to TRBD2. CDR1 is MDHEN and CDR2 is SYDVKM in the germline V gene. Germline trimming cut 6 bases from V and 10 bases from J; bases unmatched to any gene: 15. The CDR3 spans 15 residues. The CDR3 DNA is TGTGCCAGCAGCGGTTGGACTAGTCCACCGGTCGAGCAGTTCTTC. It codes for CASSGWTSPPVEQFF. The full variable domain, in which reference TRBV28 and TRBJ2-1 provide the parts outside the CDR3, is DVKVTQSSRYLVKRTGEKVFLECVQDMDHENMFWYRQDPGLGLRLIYFSYDVKMKEKGDIPEGYSVSREKKERFSLILESASTNQTSMYLCASSGWTSPPVEQFFGPGTRLTVL.

This clonotype was detected only a few times. The CDR3 DNA is TGTGCCAGCAGCGCGGGACAAATCTCTGGGGCCAACGTCCTGACTTTC. Protein sequence: CASSAGQISGANVLTF. The chain has TRBV7-9 and TRBJ2-6; either TRBD1 or TRBD2 may supply D (6 bases each). There are 16 residues in the CDR3. Germline CDR1 SEHNR, CDR2 FQNEAQ (reference sequence). V dropped 5 bases and J dropped 0 bases, with 11 bases sitting between them.

Only a few counts were recorded for this clonotype. This chain uses TRBV28 with TRBJ2-7, with D perhaps assigned TRBD1 or TRBD2 (5 bases each). Per germline, CDR1 MDHEN and CDR2 SYDVKM. The ends were cut back, 5 bases at V and 0 bases at J, with 17 bases in the middle. The CDR3 spans 16 residues. Here the CDR3 DNA reads TGTGCCAGCAGTGGATATGAGAGGGGAAGCTCCTACGAGCAGTACTTC. Amino acids: CASSGYERGSSYEQYF.

This clonotype has just a few counts. The chain joins TRBV7-2 to TRBJ2-7; 9 bases are shared with TRBD1. Germline V gene lookup returns CDR1 SGHTA and CDR2 FQGNSA. The CDR3 extends over 15 amino acids. J gave up 4 bases and V 7 bases, and 11 bases lay outside the gene matches. CDR3 DNA: TGTGCCAGCACCCTTAAAGGGACAGGGTTGTACGAGCAGTACTTC. Its protein is CASTLKGTGLYEQYF.

J is TRBJ1-1 and V is TRBV10-3; D is undetermined. Per the germline V gene, CDR1 is ENHRY and CDR2 is SYGVKD. The CDR3 sequence is 16 residues long. V lost 6 bases and J 0 bases, leaving 17 bases between the germline ends. This CDR3 reads CAIRDTQGRLNTEAFF. The CDR3 region has the DNA TGTGCCATCAGGGATACTCAAGGCAGACTGAACACTGAAGCTTTCTTT.

The chain is built from TRBV7-9 and TRBJ2-7; a weak D match, TRBD2 (5 bases). The V gene's germline CDR1 is SEHNR and CDR2 FQNEAQ (reference sequence). The V and J ends lost 10 bases and 3 bases respectively, with 13 bases between them. The CDR3 has 12 amino acids. This CDR3 reads CATPGRGYEQYF. CDR3 nucleotide sequence: TGTGCCACCCCAGGACGGGGCTACGAGCAGTACTTC.

The CDR3 DNA is TGTGCCAGCAGTTCCGTAGGGACAGGGGAACATGGCTACACCTTC. Translating gives CASSSVGTGEHGYTF. The chain links TRBV6-5 to TRBJ1-2; the match to TRBD1 covers 10 bases. The junction had 8 bases not matched to a gene; V was cut back by 4 bases and J by 6 bases. Germline V CDR1 and CDR2: MNHEY, SVGAGI. CDR3 length equals 15 residues.

The gene calls are TRBV5-1 and TRBJ1-6; perhaps TRBD1 as D (5 bases). The CDR3 is made up of 14 amino acids. Trimming left V 2 bases short and J 7 bases short, with 10 bases between. Germline V gene data show CDR1 as SGHRS and CDR2 as YFSETQ. CDR3 DNA: TGCGCCAGCAGCTTTCCGGGACCCAATTCACCCCTCCACTTT. Protein: CASSFPGPNSPLHF.

Notes on this clonotype: This may be a read error: a much more frequent sequence differs by one nucleotide. The genes are TRBV7-2 and TRBJ2-7; D is undetermined. CDR1 is SGHTA, CDR2 FQGNSA, per germline. The CDR3 length is 13 residues. V lost 1 base and J 8 bases, leaving 12 bases between the germline ends. Here the CDR3 DNA reads TGTGCCAGCAGCTTAGGCCTAGTAGGCAAGCAGTACTTC. Encoded protein: CASSLGLVGKQYF.

The chain uses TRBV15 and TRBJ2-5; 8 bases are a match to TRBD1. This CDR3 is built from 16 residues. The V gene's germline CDR1 is LNHNV and CDR2 YYDKDF (reference sequence). Unmatched junction bases numbered 8, after V lost 3 bases and J lost 2 bases. CDR3 DNA sequence: TGTGCCACCAGCAGTGGAAGGGACAGGCAACAAGAGACCCAGTACTTC. It codes for CATSSGRDRQQETQYF.

This clonotype was seen only a few times. The CDR3 loop reads CASRGGTGGGYEQYF. The CDR3 coding sequence is TGTGCCAGCAGAGGGGGGACAGGGGGAGGCTACGAGCAGTACTTC. This chain uses TRBV6-5 with TRBJ2-7; TRBD1 matches at 11 bases. The CDR3 runs 15 residues. With V trimmed by 6 bases and J by 3 bases, 7 bases remained unmatched. CDR1 and CDR2 from the germline V gene are MNHEY and SVGAGI.

The V call is TRBV6-6, the J call TRBJ2-1; 9 bases line up with TRBD1. Unmatched junction bases numbered 5, after V lost 2 bases and J lost 6 bases. This CDR3 spans 15 amino acids. Germline lookup yields CDR1 MNHNY and CDR2 SVGAGI (reference sequence). CDR3 sequence: CASSYGDRVLNEQFF. As DNA, the CDR3 is TGTGCCAGCAGTTACGGGGACAGGGTTCTCAATGAGCAGTTCTTC.

The rearrangement joins TRBV20-1 to TRBJ2-1; 7 nucleotides line up with TRBD2. Germline V gene sequence: CDR1 DFQATT, CDR2 SNEGSKA (reference sequence). Trimming at V came to 6 bases and at J to 8 bases, leaving 7 bases not matched to a gene. The CDR3 sequence is 12 residues long. The CDR3 nucleotides read TGCAGTGCACCGGGAGCGGGGCATGAGCAGTTCTTC. Translation gives CSAPGAGHEQFF.

This clonotype appeared a few times. V is TRBV6-5 and J is TRBJ1-6, with 9 bases aligning to TRBD1. CDR1 is MNHEY, CDR2 SVGAGI, per germline. The ends lost 4 bases at V and 9 bases at J; junction bases unmatched: 10. The CDR3 spans 16 residues. The CDR3, as DNA: TGTGCCAGCAGTTCAGGGTCGGGACAGGGAGGTTCACCCCTCCACTTT. Translating gives CASSSGSGQGGSPLHF.

This clonotype was observed a few times. The chain carries TRBV7-2 and TRBJ2-1; the match to TRBD2 covers 11 bases. The CDR3 covers 15 residues. Per germline, CDR1 SGHTA and CDR2 FQGNSA. V gave up 4 bases and J gave up 9 bases; unmatched junction bases: 8. The CDR3 loop reads CASSSRSGGAFEQFF. DNA of the CDR3: TGTGCCAGCAGCTCCCGTAGCGGGGGGGCCTTTGAGCAGTTCTTC.

This chain uses TRBV14 with TRBJ2-5; D is ambiguous. V was cut by 3 bases and J by 4 bases, with 12 bases left in between. The CDR3 extends over 14 amino acids. The germline CDR1 and CDR2 sequences are SGHDN and FVKESK. CDR3 nucleotides: TGTGCCAGCAGCCACGCATTACTGGTAGAGACCCAGTACTTC. This encodes CASSHALLVETQYF.

The chain joins TRBV6-6 to TRBJ2-3; D may be TRBD1 (6 bases). The V and J ends lost 5 bases and 2 bases respectively, with 17 bases between them. This CDR3 is built from 16 residues. Germline V gene sequence: CDR1 MNHNY, CDR2 SVGAGI (reference sequence). The CDR3 loop is CASSPPGQFFTDTQYF. CDR3 coding DNA: TGTGCCAGCAGTCCCCCCGGACAGTTCTTCACAGATACGCAGTATTTT.

This chain's CDR3 is CASRLRPGGGDTQYF. The CDR3 nucleotides are TGTGCCAGCAGACTCAGACCGGGAGGGGGAGATACGCAGTATTTT. V usage is TRBV5-6 and J usage is TRBJ2-3, with 8 bases that match TRBD2. V gave up 5 bases and J gave up 5 bases; unmatched junction bases: 10. There are 15 residues in the CDR3. Germline CDR1 reads SGHDT; CDR2 reads YYEEEE.

V is TRBV5-1 and J is TRBJ1-2; TRBD1 agrees at 10 bases. CDR1 and CDR2 from the germline V gene are SGHRS and YFSETQ. V shed 4 bases, J shed 1 base, and the junction held 10 bases outside the gene matches. The CDR3 sequence is 17 residues long. For the CDR3, the DNA is TGCGCCAGCAGCCCGGGACAGGGGCGAAATAATAACTATGGCTACACCTTC. This encodes CASSPGQGRNNNYGYTF.

This clonotype was detected a few times. The chain has TRBV2 and TRBJ2-7, with 10 bases identical to TRBD1. This CDR3 region has 16 residues. J was trimmed by 2 bases and V by 8 bases; bases with no gene match: 12. Germline V gene lookup returns CDR1 SNHLY and CDR2 FYNNEI. CDR3 loop: CASGLGSGTGAYEQYF. The CDR3 nucleotides read TGTGCCAGCGGGCTGGGATCCGGGACAGGGGCCTACGAGCAGTACTTC.

V is TRBV6-4 and J is TRBJ2-1, with D tentatively TRBD1 or TRBD2 (5 bases each). V gave up 3 bases and J gave up 4 bases, with 13 bases separating them. The CDR3 consists of 15 residues. Looked up from germline, CDR1 is MRHNA and CDR2 is SNTAGT. The CDR3 loop reads CASSELVGTYNEQFF. CDR3 sequence (DNA): TGTGCCAGCAGTGAGCTAGTGGGGACGTACAATGAGCAGTTCTTC.

The chain recombines TRBV5-6 with TRBJ1-2; possibly TRBD1 for D (6 bases). CDR1 is SGHDT and CDR2 is YYEEEE in the germline V gene. This CDR3 comprises 14 residues. V was pared by 0 bases and J by 2 bases, with 8 bases between. CDR3 DNA sequence: TGTGCCAGCAGCTTGGAAAGGGGGAACTATGGCTACACCTTC. Amino acids: CASSLERGNYGYTF.